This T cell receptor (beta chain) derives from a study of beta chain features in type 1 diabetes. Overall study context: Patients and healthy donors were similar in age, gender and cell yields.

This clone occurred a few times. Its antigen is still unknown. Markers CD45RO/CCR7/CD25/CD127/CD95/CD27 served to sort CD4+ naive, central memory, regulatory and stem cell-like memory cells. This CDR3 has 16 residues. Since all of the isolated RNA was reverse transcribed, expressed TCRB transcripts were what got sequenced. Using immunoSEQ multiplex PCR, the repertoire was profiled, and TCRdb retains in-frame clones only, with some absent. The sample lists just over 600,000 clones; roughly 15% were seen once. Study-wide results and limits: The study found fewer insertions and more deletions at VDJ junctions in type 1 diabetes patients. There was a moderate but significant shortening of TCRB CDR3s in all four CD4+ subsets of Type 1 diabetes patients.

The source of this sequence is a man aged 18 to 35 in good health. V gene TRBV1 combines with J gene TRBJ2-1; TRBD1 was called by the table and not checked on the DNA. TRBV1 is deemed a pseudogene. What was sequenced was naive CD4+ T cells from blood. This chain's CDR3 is CTSSQVTASSYNEQFF. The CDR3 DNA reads TGCACCAGCAGCCAAGTGACAGCGAGCTCCTACAATGAGCAGTTCTTC.